Reported below is one TCR beta chain. The antigen remains undetermined. Both TCR beta VDJ combination and CDR3 sequence profiling were carried out. Genomic DNA was the template for this profiling. TCRdb ran MiXCR on the reads and lists one entry per CDR3 protein. This sample has about 220,000 distinct CDR3 sequences; 30% to 40% occur once, and the top ten carry around 1.1%. The sample originates from a study of CD8+CD57+ T cells in acquired aplastic anemia. Study-wide background: Recorded DNA amounts for sorted CD4+ and CD8+ cells had an average of 3.2 ug. Roughly 10.8 million reads were obtained on average for healthy donor CD4+ cells.

Whole-study results and caveats: There were roughly 30 CD8+ CDR3 sequences that occurred in both patients and controls.

The V end lost 10 bases, the J end lost 3 bases, and 7 bases lay between the germline ends. The CDR3 sequence is 10 residues long. CDR1 SNHLY and CDR2 FYNNEI come from the germline V gene. The chain carries TRBV2 and TRBJ2-7, with D possibly matching TRBD1 (6 bases). The sequence was obtained from a human donor in good health, serving as a control. Sequencing was done on a sample of sorted CD4+, CD8+, or CD8+CD57+ T cells (not recorded which) from PBMCs. CDR3 DNA sequence: TGTGCCACAGGGGTCTACGAGCAGTACTTC. Its protein product is CATGVYEQYF. Supplemented by reference TRBV2 and TRBJ2-7, the full variable domain reads EPEVTQTPSHQVTQMGQEVILRCVPISNHLYFYWYRQILGQKVEFLVSFYNNEISEKSEIFDDQFSVERPDGSNFTLKIRSTKLEDSAMYFCATGVYEQYFGPGTRLTVT.